The clone carrying this T cell receptor (beta chain) was picked up many times. The data derive from a study of T-cell reconstitution after alpha-beta-depleted transplantation in children. Preparation of the TCRbeta library was carried out with unique molecular identifiers. TCRdb used MiXCR to reprocess the PCR reads, holding one entry per CDR3 protein. This table has a few hundred thousand distinct CDR3 sequences, roughly 11% appearing once. This CDR3 region has 13 residues. Germline assignment: CDR1 ENHRY and CDR2 SYGVKD. V was shortened by 3 bases and J by 3 bases, with 8 bases between the two germline ends.

The rearrangement links TRBV10-3 to TRBJ2-5; D uncertain. This clonotype was obtained from a human donor who donated a stem cell graft to a child with acute myeloid leukemia. Sequenced material: PBMCs from the stem cell graft donor, taken from the stem cell graft. Here the CDR3 DNA reads TGTGCCATCAGTGAATTGTTCAAAGAGACCCAGTACTTC. Translated, it gives CAISELFKETQYF.